Following are 30 T cell receptor beta chains from one sample sequenced in a study of T cells in women clearing cervical HPV infection. Profiling relied on immunoSEQ multiplex PCR, and the TCRdb table lists in-frame clones only, not all of them. The specimen's table records tens of thousands of clones. The material sequenced was blood buffy coat. All receptors derive from a woman aged 18-70 years with a cervical HPV16 infection that either progressed to CIN3+ or cleared (not recorded which).

For this clone: A junction end diverges from the germline sequence, so it may reflect a read error. The read finishes 3 residues shy of the CDR3 end, and the germline J gene is used to complete it. V and J are TRBV4-2 and TRBJ1-1, with D hard to call. The CDR3 runs to 13 residues. Germline CDR1 LGHNA, CDR2 YNFKEQ. Partial CDR3 DNA: TGCGCCAGCAGCCAACACATGAACACTGAA. Translating gives CASSQHMNTE. The entire CDR3 is CASSQHMNTEAFF.

About this clone itself: Read coverage stops 3 residues before the CDR3 terminus; the germline J gene supplies the remainder. The rearrangement uses TRBV2 and TRBJ2-3; 7 bases line up with TRBD1. The CDR3 has 15 residues. The germline V gene has CDR1 SNHLY and CDR2 FYNNEI. V shed 5 bases, J shed 4 bases, and the junction held 9 bases outside the gene matches. The CDR3 loop is CASSLKQGSPDTQYF. The covered CDR3 bases are TGTGCCAGCAGTCTGAAACAGGGGTCCCCAGATACG.

About this clone itself: The read ends 3 residues early relative to the CDR3; the germline J gene fills the gap. The genes are TRBV6-1 and TRBJ1-6; 12 nucleotides align to TRBD1. Germline assignment: CDR1 MNHNS and CDR2 SASEGT. The CDR3 runs to 15 residues. V shed 4 bases and J 9 bases; nucleotides not matched to a gene: 4. The sequenced CDR3 bases are TGTGCCAGCAGTGGAGGGACAGGGGGCGGTTCACCC. It specifies CASSGGTGGGSP. The full CDR3 is CASSGGTGGGSPLHF.

The CDR3 is CASSFLTGAMNTEAFF. The DNA read from the CDR3 is TGCGCCAGCAGCTTCTTGACAGGGGCAATGAACACTGAA. The chain couples TRBV5-1 to TRBJ1-1; 8 positions agree with TRBD1. With the read ending 3 residues before the CDR3 end, the germline J gene is used to fill in that end. Germline V gives CDR1 SGHRS, CDR2 YFSETQ. Losses at the gene ends were 2 bases for V and 0 bases for J; bases not matched to a gene: 6. The CDR3 has 16 residues.

In regard to this clone: The CDR3 end lies 3 residues beyond the end of the read and is filled in from the germline J gene. The genes are TRBV4-1 and TRBJ2-1, with D possibly being TRBD1 (5 bases). V was cut by 0 bases and J by 4 bases, with 13 bases left in between. This CDR3 contains 16 residues. Germline V gene sequence: CDR1 MGHRA, CDR2 YSYEKL. The sequenced part of the CDR3 DNA is TGCGCCAGCAGCCAAGACGGCAGGGCAGCTTACAATGAG. It is translated as CASSQDGRAAYNE. From start to end, the CDR3 is CASSQDGRAAYNEQFF.

About this clone: The read terminates 3 residues before the CDR3 end, so the remaining end is supplied by the germline J gene. The chain links TRBV2 to TRBJ2-2; weak D call: TRBD2 (5 bases). V lost 6 bases and J lost 4, with 15 bases in between. The CDR3 runs to 15 residues. From germline, CDR1 is SNHLY and CDR2 FYNNEI. The covered CDR3 bases are TGTGCCAGCAGCGTAGGACTGCGAATCACCGGGGAG. Encoded protein: CASSVGLRITGE. The entire CDR3 protein reads CASSVGLRITGELFF.

As for this clone: The read falls 3 residues short of the CDR3 end, and the missing part is taken from the germline J gene. This chain uses TRBV20-1 with TRBJ2-7; a possible D gene is TRBD2 (6 bases). The CDR3 has 13 amino acids. Germline V lookup: CDR1 DFQATT, CDR2 SNEGSKA (reference sequence). Trimming pared 6 bases from V and 2 bases from J, leaving 14 bases between. This CDR3 is CSAPGTLPYEQYF. Incomplete CDR3 DNA: TGCAGTGCCCCAGGGACTCTACCCTACGAG.

Comments on this clone: The read gets to within 3 residues of the CDR3 end, and the germline J gene fills in the rest. The chain uses TRBV10-3 and TRBJ2-5; 7 bases fit TRBD1. The J segment lost 2 bases and the V segment lost 7 bases, leaving 4 bases of the junction unmatched. Germline V gene data show CDR1 as ENHRY and CDR2 as SYGVKD. The CDR3 length is 13 residues. The part of the CDR3 DNA that was read is TGTGCCATCAAGGGGGCGACTCAAGAGACC. It is translated as CAIKGATQET. The CDR3, in full, reads CAIKGATQETQYF.

A remark on this clone: The CDR3 is cut off 3 residues early in the read; its end comes from the germline J gene. This chain connects TRBV2 to TRBJ1-2, with D possibly TRBD1 on 6 matching bases. This CDR3 is 14 amino acids long. The V and J ends lost 3 bases and 6 bases respectively, with 14 bases between them. CDR1 is SNHLY, CDR2 FYNNEI, per germline. The CDR3 loop is CASSEAGEQNGYTF. CDR3 DNA, as far as it was read: TGTGCCAGCAGTGAGGCAGGGGAGCAGAATGGC.

As for this clone: The DNA ends 3 residues before the CDR3 does, and the rest of the CDR3 is filled in from the germline J gene. The V gene is TRBV12-3 or TRBV12-4, the J gene TRBJ2-1; 10 positions agree with TRBD1. The CDR3 consists of 15 residues. With 3 bases clipped from V and 5 bases from J, the junction kept 4 bases outside the gene matches. CDR3 loop: CASSFRDRGHNEQFF. The sequenced part of the CDR3 DNA is TGTGCCAGCAGTTTCCGGGACAGGGGTCACAATGAG.

As concerns this clone: The CDR3 is cut off 3 residues early in the read; its end comes from the germline J gene. The chain recombines TRBV30 with TRBJ1-1, with 8 nucleotides matching TRBD1. V shed 4 bases and J 1 base; nucleotides not matched to a gene: 5. CDR3 length equals 14 residues. Per germline, CDR1 GTSNPN and CDR2 SVGIG (reference sequence). CDR3 amino acids: CAWNRQGWNTEAFF. The covered CDR3 bases are TGTGCCTGGAACCGACAGGGGTGGAACACTGAA.

Regarding this clone: The read is 3 residues too short to cover the CDR3 end, so that end is filled in from the germline J gene. The gene calls are TRBV10-1 and TRBJ2-3; 7 positions agree with TRBD1. This CDR3 comprises 17 residues. The V gene's germline CDR1 is WNHNN and CDR2 SYGVQD (reference sequence). After removal of 0 bases from V and 1 base from J, the junction contained 7 bases not matched to a gene. CDR3 amino acids: CASSESTGSLRTDTQYF. The DNA read from the CDR3 is TGCGCCAGCAGTGAGTCGACAGGGAGTCTTCGCACAGATACG.

Concerning this clone: The read stops 3 residues short of the end of the CDR3; the missing end is completed from the germline J gene. The chain joins TRBV28 to TRBJ2-2; 8 nucleotides match TRBD1. CDR3 length: 15 amino acids. CDR1 and CDR2 from the germline V gene are MDHEN and SYDVKM. V lost 6 bases to trimming and J lost 4 bases; unmatched junction nucleotides: 7. CDR3 protein: CASRRTGSGTGELFF. The CDR3 DNA, read in part, is TGTGCCAGCAGACGGACAGGGTCGGGCACCGGGGAG.

The CDR3 protein is CASKMQGSGSPLHF. The CDR3 bases that were read are TGTGCCAGCAAGATGCAGGGGAGTGGATCACCC. V and J are TRBV11-2 and TRBJ1-6, with D perhaps TRBD1 (6 bases). The sequenced fragment ends 3 residues before the CDR3 boundary, so the rest is inferred from the germline J gene. This CDR3 spans 14 amino acids. Germline-derived CDR1 and CDR2 are SGHAT and FQNNGV. Trimming pared 7 bases from V and 10 bases from J, leaving 17 bases between.

With regard to this clone: Read sequence stops 3 residues before the CDR3 end, and the germline J gene provides the missing end. The V call is TRBV20-1, the J call TRBJ2-1, with TRBD1 matching over 8 bases. V trimming: 0 bases; J trimming: 6 bases; junction bases outside the gene matches: 10. The CDR3 is 16 amino acids. Per the germline V gene, CDR1 is DFQATT and CDR2 is SNEGSKA (reference sequence). The CDR3 DNA, read in part, is TGCAGTGCTAGAGAAAGGACAGGGCTGAAAGGCAATGAG. Translating it yields CSARERTGLKGNE. The entire CDR3 protein reads CSARERTGLKGNEQFF.

As concerns this clone: The read stops 3 residues short of the end of the CDR3; the missing end is completed from the germline J gene. This sequence joins TRBV14 and TRBJ2-1, with 8 bases fitting TRBD1. The ends lost 0 bases at V and 6 bases at J; junction bases unmatched: 10. Germline V gives CDR1 SGHDN, CDR2 FVKESK. There are 17 residues in the CDR3. The CDR3 DNA, read in part, is TGTGCCAGCAGCCAAGATCCGGGGCAGGGGGCTTTCAATGAG. This encodes CASSQDPGQGAFNE. Given in full, the CDR3 is CASSQDPGQGAFNEQFF.

As to this clone: An end of the junction does not agree with germline; a read error may underlie this. Read sequence stops 3 residues before the CDR3 end, and the germline J gene provides the missing end. This chain joins TRBV7-9 and TRBJ2-5, with D tentatively TRBD2 (6 bases). The CDR3 has 14 amino acids. Per the germline V gene, CDR1 is SEHNR and CDR2 is FQNEAQ (reference sequence). The CDR3 sequence: CTSSLAAGQETQYF. The CDR3 bases that were read are TGTACCAGCAGCTTAGCGGCAGGCCAAGAGACC.

In regard to this clone: Read data end 3 residues before the CDR3 end; the end is taken from the germline J gene. The gene calls are TRBV5-4 and TRBJ1-6, with TRBD1 matching 7 bases. The germline gives CDR1 SGHNT, CDR2 YYREEE (reference sequence). This CDR3 is built from 15 residues. With 2 bases clipped from V and 6 bases from J, the junction kept 5 bases outside the gene matches. CDR3 amino acids: CASSFGGTVNSPLHF. CDR3 DNA (partial): TGTGCCAGCAGCTTTGGGGGGACAGTTAATTCACCC.

Details on this clone: With the read ending 3 residues before the CDR3 end, the germline J gene is used to fill in that end. This rearrangement joins TRBV19 to TRBJ2-1, with a possible D match to TRBD2 (6 bases). Deletions cut 5 bases from V and 7 bases from J, with 9 bases between. Germline V CDR1 and CDR2: LNHDA, SQIVND (reference sequence). This CDR3 contains 12 residues. This chain's CDR3 is CASSVLANEQFF. CDR3 DNA (partial): TGTGCCAGTAGTGTACTAGCTAATGAG.

The sequenced part of the CDR3 DNA is TGTGCCAGCTCACAAACTCAGGGGAGTGGAAATTCACCC. Protein sequence: CASSQTQGSGNSP. From start to end, the CDR3 is CASSQTQGSGNSPLHF. V and J are TRBV18 and TRBJ1-6; possible D gene TRBD1, 6 bases. Coverage ceases 3 residues before the CDR3 finishes, and the germline J gene fills in the end. The CDR3 contains 16 residues. CDR1 is KGHSH and CDR2 is LQKENI in the germline V gene. With 4 bases removed from V and 7 bases from J, the gap between germline ends came to 17 bases.

As to this clone: The read ends 3 residues before the CDR3 terminus; that terminus is restored from the germline J gene. The V and J genes are TRBV7-6 and TRBJ2-2; 7 positions match TRBD1. The CDR3 contains 17 residues. CDR1 and CDR2 from the germline V gene are SGHVS and FNYEAQ. CDR3 amino acids: CASRLRSGTATNEKLFF. Partial CDR3 DNA: TGTGCCAGCAGGTTAAGGTCGGGGACAGCAACTAATGAAAAG.

Of note for this clone: The read halts 3 residues ahead of the CDR3 end, with the missing end drawn from the germline J gene. The rearrangement uses TRBV20-1 and TRBJ2-1, with 10 bases aligning to TRBD1. The CDR3 runs 13 residues. Germline CDR1 is DFQATT and CDR2 is SNEGSKA (reference sequence). The junction had 4 bases not matched to a gene; V was cut back by 5 bases and J by 6 bases. The part of the CDR3 DNA that was read is TGCAGTGCTCACCGGGACAGGGGCAATGAG. Translated: CSAHRDRGNE. The CDR3 in full is CSAHRDRGNEQFF.

A word on this clone: The CDR3 goes on 3 residues after the read ends, and that part is filled in from the germline J gene. V usage is TRBV2 and J usage is TRBJ2-2; tentatively, D is TRBD1 or TRBD2 (5 bases each). This CDR3 has 15 residues. Germline CDR1 reads SNHLY; CDR2 reads FYNNEI. The DNA read from the CDR3 is TGTGCCAGCAGTGAAGGCAGAGGGGCTAATGAAAAG. Its protein product is CASSEGRGANEK. The entire CDR3 is CASSEGRGANEKLFF.

Here the CDR3 reads CASSLGAGDSYEQYF. Partial CDR3 DNA: TGCGCCAGCAGCCTGGGGGCAGGGGATTCCTACGAG. The V gene is TRBV5-1, the J gene TRBJ2-7, with D possibly TRBD1 on 6 matching bases. The CDR3 extends 3 residues past the end of the read, so its final part is completed from the germline J gene. The V gene lost 4 bases and the J gene lost 1 base, with 15 bases spanning the gap. CDR3 length equals 15 residues. Germline CDR1 is SGHRS and CDR2 is YFSETQ.

Points on this clone: The read is 3 residues too short to cover the CDR3 end, so that end is filled in from the germline J gene. The V call is TRBV20-1, the J call TRBJ1-2; 7 bases fit TRBD1. V dropped 3 bases and J dropped 4; count of bases not matched to a gene: 5. This CDR3 contains 13 residues. Germline-derived CDR1 and CDR2 are DFQATT and SNEGSKA (reference sequence). The sequenced part of the CDR3 DNA is TGCAGTGCTAGGGAGGGGGCGCGCTATGGC. It yields the protein CSAREGARYG. The whole CDR3 sequence is CSAREGARYGYTF.

To note about this clone: The observed sequence ends 3 residues before the CDR3 terminus, with the missing tail filled in from the germline J gene. The chain has TRBV5-1 and TRBJ2-1; TRBD2 matches 11 bases. This CDR3 contains 15 residues. CDR1 and CDR2 (germline): SGHRS, YFSETQ. J lost 6 bases, V lost 0 bases, and 2 bases had no gene match. CDR3 loop: CASSLGLAGPNEQFF. CDR3 DNA, as far as it was read: TGCGCCAGCAGCTTGGGACTAGCGGGGCCCAATGAG.

Notes on this clone: The sequence runs out 3 residues before the end of the CDR3; the remainder is reconstructed from the germline J gene. The chain uses TRBV19 and TRBJ2-1, with D maybe TRBD2 (5 bases). V lost 1 base, J lost 7 bases, and 17 bases lay in between. The CDR3 has 16 amino acids. Germline lookup yields CDR1 LNHDA and CDR2 SQIVND (reference sequence). The DNA read from the CDR3 is TGTGCCAGTAGTATAGGTCGACTATCCACGAAAAATGAG. It yields the protein CASSIGRLSTKNE. Given in full, the CDR3 is CASSIGRLSTKNEQFF.

Concerning this clone itself: The CDR3 end is not reached by the read, which stops 3 residues before it; the germline J gene fills it in. The rearrangement uses TRBV5-1 and TRBJ1-2, with D possibly TRBD1 on 6 matching bases. The CDR3 is made up of 17 amino acids. CDR1 SGHRS and CDR2 YFSETQ come from the germline V gene. The CDR3 here is CASSLAGASGGTDTYTF. The sequenced CDR3 bases are TGCGCCAGCAGCTTGGCCGGCGCTAGCGGGGGCACAGATACC.

As regards this clone: Read coverage stops 3 residues before the CDR3 terminus; the germline J gene supplies the remainder. The chain combines TRBV20-1 with TRBJ2-7, with TRBD2 identical over 7 bases. V dropped 6 bases and J dropped 3; count of bases not matched to a gene: 11. The germline V gene has CDR1 DFQATT and CDR2 SNEGSKA (reference sequence). This CDR3 comprises 14 residues. The covered CDR3 bases are TGCAGTGCCACGGACCGCCGGGGGGTCTACGAG. Protein product: CSATDRRGVYE. In full, the CDR3 reads CSATDRRGVYEQYF.

To note about this clone: The read gets to within 3 residues of the CDR3 end, and the germline J gene fills in the rest. This chain joins TRBV5-4 and TRBJ1-2, with TRBD1 matching 7 bases. This CDR3 comprises 14 residues. Looked up from germline, CDR1 is SGHNT and CDR2 is YYREEE (reference sequence). Losses at the gene ends were 1 base for V and 3 bases for J; bases not matched to a gene: 3. The CDR3 bases that were read are TGTGCCAGCAGCTTGTTCGACAGGGACTATGGC. Amino acid sequence: CASSLFDRDYG. The entire CDR3 reads CASSLFDRDYGYTF.